These 8 T cell receptor beta chains were sequenced from one sample in a study of T cells after yellow fever vaccination. TCRdb redid the calling of the 5' RACE reads with MiXCR, one entry per CDR3 protein. The table lists some 400,000 distinct CDR3 sequences, 6.2% of them singletons. The starting material was PBMCs, obtained 5 days after the yellow fever booster vaccination. These receptors were obtained from a man aged 30 to 45 who received the YFV17D yellow fever vaccine.

The chain combines TRBV4-3 with TRBJ2-5; no firm D call. The CDR3 covers 14 residues. From germline, CDR1 is LGHNA and CDR2 YSLEER. Deletions cut 1 base from V and 4 bases from J, with 10 bases between. CDR3 DNA sequence: TGCGCCAGCAGCCAAGGCCCGTGGAGAGAGACCCAGTACTTC. Residues: CASSQGPWRETQYF.

A remark on this clonotype: A much larger clone lies a single base off, so this may be a read error. The J gene is TRBJ2-2, the V gene TRBV5-1; 9 nucleotides agree with TRBD2. After removal of 5 bases from V and 6 bases from J, the junction contained 11 bases not matched to a gene. CDR3 length: 16 residues. The V gene's germline CDR1 is SGHRS and CDR2 YFSETQ. The DNA for the CDR3 is TGCGCCAGCAGTCCTTTAGCGGGAGAGTTTTCCGGGGAGCTGTTTTTT. Translation gives CASSPLAGEFSGELFF.

Here the CDR3 reads CASSLTGKGTEAFF. The CDR3 DNA reads TGTGCCAGCAGCTTAACCGGGAAGGGCACTGAAGCTTTCTTT. The chain is built from TRBV5-6 and TRBJ1-1, with D unresolved. CDR3 size: 14 residues. The germline V and J ends were trimmed by 2 bases and 4 bases, with 12 bases remaining between them. Germline assignment: CDR1 SGHDT and CDR2 YYEEEE.

There are a few counts of this clonotype. The CDR3 DNA is TGTGCCAGCAGCTCTCCCGCCAATGAGCAGTTCTTC. Its protein is CASSSPANEQFF. The gene calls are TRBV7-2 and TRBJ2-1, with unresolved D. Germline-derived CDR1 and CDR2 are SGHTA and FQGNSA. The CDR3 runs 12 residues. V was cut by 4 bases and J by 6 bases, with 7 bases left in between. The entire variable domain, with the rest obtained from reference TRBV7-2 and TRBJ2-1, is as follows: GAGVSQSPSNKVTEKGKDVELRCDPISGHTALYWYRQSLGQGLEFLIYFQGNSAPDKSGLPSDRFSAERTGGSVSTLTIQRTQQEDSAVYLCASSSPANEQFFGPGTRLTVL.

The table lists this clonotype with many counts. The V and J genes are TRBV5-1 and TRBJ2-3; unclear D gene. Deletions cut 0 bases from V and 3 bases from J, with 8 bases between. CDR1 and CDR2 from the germline V gene are SGHRS and YFSETQ. The CDR3 is 14 amino acids. CDR3 coding DNA: TGCGCCAGCAGCTTGGAACAGCCTACAGATACGCAGTATTTT. This encodes CASSLEQPTDTQYF. The full variable domain, rest sourced from reference TRBV5-1 and TRBJ2-3, is KAGVTQTPRYLIKTRGQQVTLSCSPISGHRSVSWYQQTPGQGLQFLFEYFSETQRNKGNFPGRFSGRQFSNSRSEMNVSTLELGDSALYLCASSLEQPTDTQYFGPGTRLTVL.

This clonotype was seen a few times. The chain uses TRBV6-5 and TRBJ2-5; D is possibly TRBD2 (7 bases). CDR1 and CDR2 (germline): MNHEY, SVGAGI. The CDR3 loop spans 16 amino acids. The V gene lost 3 bases and the J gene lost 4 bases, with 18 bases spanning the gap. The CDR3 nucleotides are TGTGCCAGCAGTTATGGAGGGAGGGGGAGGGGAGAGACCCAGTACTTC. As protein: CASSYGGRGRGETQYF.

The rearrangement joins TRBV20-1 to TRBJ2-7; no reliable D call. Trimming took off 4 bases at V and 3 bases at J, with 7 bases between the two ends. The CDR3 spans 11 residues. Per germline, CDR1 DFQATT and CDR2 SNEGSKA (reference sequence). The DNA for the CDR3 is TGCAGTGCTACAACGGGCTACGAGCAGTACTTC. This codes for CSATTGYEQYF.

This clonotype showed up just a few times. The J gene is TRBJ2-7, the V gene TRBV4-3; 10 nucleotides align to TRBD2. The CDR3 has 18 amino acids. In germline, CDR1 is LGHNA, CDR2 YSLEER. Trimming at V came to 2 bases and at J to 0 bases, leaving 10 bases not matched to a gene. The CDR3 loop is CASSQTGTSERSSYEQYF. The CDR3, as DNA: TGCGCCAGCAGCCAAACCGGGACTAGCGAGAGGTCCTCCTACGAGCAGTACTTC.